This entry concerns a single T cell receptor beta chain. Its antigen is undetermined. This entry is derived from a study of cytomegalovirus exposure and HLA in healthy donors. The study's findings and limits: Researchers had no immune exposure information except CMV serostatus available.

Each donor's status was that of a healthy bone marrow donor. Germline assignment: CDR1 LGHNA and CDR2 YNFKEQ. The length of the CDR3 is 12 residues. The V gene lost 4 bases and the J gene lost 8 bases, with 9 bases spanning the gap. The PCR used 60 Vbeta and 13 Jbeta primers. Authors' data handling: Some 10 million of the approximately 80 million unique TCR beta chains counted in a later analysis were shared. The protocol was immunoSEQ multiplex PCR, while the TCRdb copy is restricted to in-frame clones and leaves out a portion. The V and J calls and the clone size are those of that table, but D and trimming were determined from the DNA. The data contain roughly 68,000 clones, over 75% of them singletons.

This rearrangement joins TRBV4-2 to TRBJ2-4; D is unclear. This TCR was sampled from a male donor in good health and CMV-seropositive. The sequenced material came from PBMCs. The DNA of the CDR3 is TGTGCCAGCAGCCCGGAGCTGGACATTCAGTACTTC. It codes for CASSPELDIQYF.